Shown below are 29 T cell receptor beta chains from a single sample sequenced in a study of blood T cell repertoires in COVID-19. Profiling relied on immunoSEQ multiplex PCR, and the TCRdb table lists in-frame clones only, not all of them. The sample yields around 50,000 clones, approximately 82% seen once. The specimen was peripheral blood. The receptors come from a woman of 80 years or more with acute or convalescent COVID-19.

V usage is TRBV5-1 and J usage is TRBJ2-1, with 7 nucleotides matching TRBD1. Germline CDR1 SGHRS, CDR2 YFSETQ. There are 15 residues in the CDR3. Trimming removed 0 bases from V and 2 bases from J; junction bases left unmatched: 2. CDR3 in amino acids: CASSLGQGPYNEQFF. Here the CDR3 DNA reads TGCGCCAGCAGCTTGGGACAGGGCCCCTACAATGAGCAGTTCTTC. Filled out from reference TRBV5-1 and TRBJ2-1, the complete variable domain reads KAGVTQTPRYLIKTRGQQVTLSCSPISGHRSVSWYQQTPGQGLQFLFEYFSETQRNKGNFPGRFSGRQFSNSRSEMNVSTLELGDSALYLCASSLGQGPYNEQFFGPGTRLTVL.

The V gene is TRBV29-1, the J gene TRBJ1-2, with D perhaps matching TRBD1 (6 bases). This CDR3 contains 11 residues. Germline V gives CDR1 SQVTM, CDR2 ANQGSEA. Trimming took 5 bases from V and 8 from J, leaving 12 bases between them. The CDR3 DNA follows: TGCAGCGTTCTGGGGGCAGAAGGCTACACCTTC. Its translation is CSVLGAEGYTF.

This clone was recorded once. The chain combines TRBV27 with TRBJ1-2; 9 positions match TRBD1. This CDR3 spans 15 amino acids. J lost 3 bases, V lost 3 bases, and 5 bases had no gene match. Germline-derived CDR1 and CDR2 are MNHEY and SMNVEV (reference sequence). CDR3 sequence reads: CASSFTGGGDYGYTF. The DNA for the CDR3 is TGTGCCAGCAGTTTTACAGGGGGCGGGGACTATGGCTACACCTTC.

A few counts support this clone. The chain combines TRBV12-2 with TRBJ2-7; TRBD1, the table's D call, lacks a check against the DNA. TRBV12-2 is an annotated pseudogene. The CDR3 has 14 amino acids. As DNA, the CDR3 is TGTGCAAGTCGCTCACCGGGACAGGGCTACGAGCAGTACTTC. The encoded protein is CASRSPGQGYEQYF.

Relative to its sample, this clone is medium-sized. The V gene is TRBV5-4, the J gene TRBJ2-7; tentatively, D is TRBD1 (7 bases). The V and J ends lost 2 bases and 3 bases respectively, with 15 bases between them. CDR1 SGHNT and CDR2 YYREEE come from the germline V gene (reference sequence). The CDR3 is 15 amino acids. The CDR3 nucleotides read TGTGCCAGCAGCTTTAAGGGCAGGGGGGACTACGAGCAGTACTTC. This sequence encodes CASSFKGRGDYEQYF.

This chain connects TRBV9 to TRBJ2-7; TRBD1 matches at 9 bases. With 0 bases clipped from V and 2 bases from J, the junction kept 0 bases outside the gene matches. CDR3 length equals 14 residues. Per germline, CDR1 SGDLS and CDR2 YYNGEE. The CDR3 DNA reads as TGTGCCAGCAGCGTAGGACAGGGGGCCTACGAGCAGTACTTC. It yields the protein CASSVGQGAYEQYF.

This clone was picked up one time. This chain's CDR3 is CASSQDGRASYEQYF. The DNA of the CDR3 is TGTGCCAGCAGCCAAGACGGGAGGGCGTCCTACGAGCAGTACTTC. The genes are TRBV3-1 (or the pseudogene TRBV3-2) and TRBJ2-7; 8 bases agree with TRBD2. The CDR3 loop spans 15 amino acids. After removal of 0 bases from V and 1 base from J, the junction contained 2 bases not matched to a gene. Germline lookup yields CDR1 LGHDT and CDR2 YNNKEL (reference sequence).

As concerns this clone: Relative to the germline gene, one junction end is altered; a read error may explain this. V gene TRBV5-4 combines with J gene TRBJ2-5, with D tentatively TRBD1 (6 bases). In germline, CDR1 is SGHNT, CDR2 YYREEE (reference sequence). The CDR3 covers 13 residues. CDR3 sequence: CAGRQAMQETQYF. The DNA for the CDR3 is TGTGCCGGCAGACAGGCGATGCAAGAGACCCAGTACTTC.

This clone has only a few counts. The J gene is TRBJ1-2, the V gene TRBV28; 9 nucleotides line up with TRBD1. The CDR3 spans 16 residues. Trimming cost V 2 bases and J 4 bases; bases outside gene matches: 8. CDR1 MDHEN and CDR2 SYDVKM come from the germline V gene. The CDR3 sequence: CASSLTGGVILYGYTF. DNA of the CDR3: TGTGCCAGCAGTTTAACAGGGGGCGTCATACTCTATGGCTACACCTTC.

The CDR3 sequence: CASSPPSVGEQYF. CDR3 nucleotide sequence: TGTGCCAGCTCACCACCTAGTGTCGGCGAGCAGTACTTC. This chain connects TRBV18 to TRBJ2-7; D gene unclear. Germline assignment: CDR1 KGHSH and CDR2 LQKENI. V lost 0 bases and J 6 bases, leaving 9 bases between the germline ends. CDR3 size: 13 residues.

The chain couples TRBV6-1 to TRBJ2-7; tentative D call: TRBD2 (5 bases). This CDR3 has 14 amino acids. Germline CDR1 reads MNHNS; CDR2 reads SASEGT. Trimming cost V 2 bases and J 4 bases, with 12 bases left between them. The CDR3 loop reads CASSELRGFYEQYF. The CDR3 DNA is TGTGCCAGCAGTGAACTTCGAGGGTTTTACGAGCAGTACTTC.

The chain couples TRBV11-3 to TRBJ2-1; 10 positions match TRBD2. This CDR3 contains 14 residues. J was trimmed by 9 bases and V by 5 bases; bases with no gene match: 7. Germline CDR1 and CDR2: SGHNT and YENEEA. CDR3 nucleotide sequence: TGTGCCAGCAGCCTGCTAGCGGGAGCCGGTGAGCAGTTCTTC. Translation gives CASSLLAGAGEQFF.

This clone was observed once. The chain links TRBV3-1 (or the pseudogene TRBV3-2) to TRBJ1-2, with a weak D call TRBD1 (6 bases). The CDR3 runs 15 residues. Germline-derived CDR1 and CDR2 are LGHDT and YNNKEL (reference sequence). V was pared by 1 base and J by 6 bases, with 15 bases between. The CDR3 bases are TGTGCCAGCAGCCAAGTTGACAGGAGACATGATGGCTACACCTTC. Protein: CASSQVDRRHDGYTF.

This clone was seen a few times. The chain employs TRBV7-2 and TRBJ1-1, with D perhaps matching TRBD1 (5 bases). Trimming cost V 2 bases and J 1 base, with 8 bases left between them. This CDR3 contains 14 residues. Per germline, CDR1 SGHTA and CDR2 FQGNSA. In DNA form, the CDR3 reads TGTGCCAGCAGCTTAAGACAGCAGAACACTGAAGCTTTCTTT. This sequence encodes CASSLRQQNTEAFF. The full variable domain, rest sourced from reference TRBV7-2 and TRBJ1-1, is GAGVSQSPSNKVTEKGKDVELRCDPISGHTALYWYRQSLGQGLEFLIYFQGNSAPDKSGLPSDRFSAERTGGSVSTLTIQRTQQEDSAVYLCASSLRQQNTEAFFGQGTRLTVV.

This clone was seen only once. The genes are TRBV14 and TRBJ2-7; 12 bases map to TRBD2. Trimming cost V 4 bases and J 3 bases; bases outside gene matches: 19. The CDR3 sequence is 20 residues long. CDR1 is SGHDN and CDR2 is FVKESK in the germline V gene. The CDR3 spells CASSRRTSGTPSTDYYEQYF. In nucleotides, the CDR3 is TGTGCCAGCAGCCGTCGGACTAGCGGGACCCCATCAACCGACTACTACGAGCAGTACTTC.

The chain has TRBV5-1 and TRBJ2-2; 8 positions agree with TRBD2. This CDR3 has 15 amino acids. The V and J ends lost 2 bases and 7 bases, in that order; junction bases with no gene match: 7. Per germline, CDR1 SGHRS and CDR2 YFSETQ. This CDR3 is CASSLSGSGIGELFF. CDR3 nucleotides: TGCGCCAGCAGCTTAAGCGGGAGCGGAATCGGGGAGCTGTTTTTT.

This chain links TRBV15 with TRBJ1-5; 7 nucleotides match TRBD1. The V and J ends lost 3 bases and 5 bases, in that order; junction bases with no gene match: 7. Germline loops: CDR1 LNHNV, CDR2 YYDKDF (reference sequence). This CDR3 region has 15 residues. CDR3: CATSSQQGRDQPQHF. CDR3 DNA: TGTGCCACCAGCAGTCAACAGGGGCGTGATCAGCCCCAGCATTTT.

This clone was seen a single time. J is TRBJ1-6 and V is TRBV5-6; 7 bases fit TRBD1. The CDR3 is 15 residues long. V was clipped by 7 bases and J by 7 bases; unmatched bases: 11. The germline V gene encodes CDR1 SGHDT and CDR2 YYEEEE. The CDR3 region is CASGPKRQGNSPLHF. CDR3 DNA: TGTGCCAGCGGCCCTAAGAGACAGGGAAATTCACCCCTCCACTTT.

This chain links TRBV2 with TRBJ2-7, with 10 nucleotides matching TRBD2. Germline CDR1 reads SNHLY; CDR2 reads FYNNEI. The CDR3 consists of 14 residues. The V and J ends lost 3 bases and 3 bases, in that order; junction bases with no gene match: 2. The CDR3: CASSDASGGYEQYF. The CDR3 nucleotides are TGTGCCAGCAGTGACGCTAGCGGGGGCTACGAGCAGTACTTC.

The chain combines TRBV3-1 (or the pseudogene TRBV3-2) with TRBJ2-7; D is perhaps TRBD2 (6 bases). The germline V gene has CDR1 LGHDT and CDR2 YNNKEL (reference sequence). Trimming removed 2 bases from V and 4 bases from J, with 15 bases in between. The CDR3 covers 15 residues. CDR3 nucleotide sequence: TGTGCCAGCAGCCAAACACCGGGACTGGGATACGAGCAGTACTTC. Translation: CASSQTPGLGYEQYF.

The CDR3 bases are TGTGCCAGCAGCTCTGGGACAGGGGTCTATAATTCACCCCTCCACTTT. It codes for CASSSGTGVYNSPLHF. The chain has TRBV7-2 and TRBJ1-6; 10 positions match TRBD1. Germline trimming cut 4 bases from V and 3 bases from J; bases unmatched to any gene: 3. CDR1 SGHTA and CDR2 FQGNSA come from the germline V gene. CDR3 length equals 16 residues.

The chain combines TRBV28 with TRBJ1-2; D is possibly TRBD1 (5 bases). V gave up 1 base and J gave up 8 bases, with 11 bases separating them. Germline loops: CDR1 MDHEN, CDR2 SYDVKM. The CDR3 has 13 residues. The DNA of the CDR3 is TGTGCCAGCAGTTTATTCGGGGAGGGGGGCTACACCTTC. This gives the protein CASSLFGEGGYTF.

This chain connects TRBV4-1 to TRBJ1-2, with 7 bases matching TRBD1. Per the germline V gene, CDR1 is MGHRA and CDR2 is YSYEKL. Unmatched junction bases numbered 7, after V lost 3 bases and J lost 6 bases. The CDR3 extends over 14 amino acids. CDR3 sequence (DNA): TGCGCCAGCAGCCAGACCAGGGGGTCAGATGGCTACACCTTC. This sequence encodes CASSQTRGSDGYTF.

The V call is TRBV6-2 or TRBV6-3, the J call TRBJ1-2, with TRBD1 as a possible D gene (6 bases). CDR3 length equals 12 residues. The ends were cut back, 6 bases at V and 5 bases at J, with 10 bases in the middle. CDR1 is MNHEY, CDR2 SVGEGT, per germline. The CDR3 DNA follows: TGTGCCAGCAGCCCTGGACAGTATGGCTACACCTTC. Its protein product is CASSPGQYGYTF.

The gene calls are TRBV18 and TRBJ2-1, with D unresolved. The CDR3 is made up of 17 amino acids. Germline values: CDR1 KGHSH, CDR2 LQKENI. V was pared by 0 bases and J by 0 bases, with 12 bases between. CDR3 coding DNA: TGTGCCAGCTCACCACCGAGACGGGTGAGCTCCTACAATGAGCAGTTCTTC. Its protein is CASSPPRRVSSYNEQFF.

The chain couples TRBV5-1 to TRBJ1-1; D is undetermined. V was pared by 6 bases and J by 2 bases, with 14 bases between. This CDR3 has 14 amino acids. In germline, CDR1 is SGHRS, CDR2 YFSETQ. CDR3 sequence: CASTLSGSNTEAFF. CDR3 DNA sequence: TGCGCCAGCACATTGTCGGGGAGTAACACTGAAGCTTTCTTT.

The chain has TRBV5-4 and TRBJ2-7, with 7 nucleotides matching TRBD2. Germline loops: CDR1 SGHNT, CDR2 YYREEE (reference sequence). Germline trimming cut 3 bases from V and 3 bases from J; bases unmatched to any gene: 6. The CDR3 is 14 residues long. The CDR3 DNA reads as TGTGCCAGCAGCTCCGGGACTAACGTCTACGAGCAGTACTTC. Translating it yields CASSSGTNVYEQYF.

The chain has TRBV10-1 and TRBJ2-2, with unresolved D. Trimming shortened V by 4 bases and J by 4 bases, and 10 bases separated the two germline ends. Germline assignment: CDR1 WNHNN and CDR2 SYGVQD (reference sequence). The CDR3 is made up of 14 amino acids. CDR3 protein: CASSGQVATGELFF. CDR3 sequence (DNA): TGCGCCAGCAGTGGCCAGGTGGCCACCGGGGAGCTGTTTTTT.

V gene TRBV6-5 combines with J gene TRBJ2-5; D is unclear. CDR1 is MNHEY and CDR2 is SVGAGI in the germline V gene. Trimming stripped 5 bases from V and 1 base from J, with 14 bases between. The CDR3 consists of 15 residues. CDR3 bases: TGTGCCAGCAGTAAACAAAACCCCACCCAAGAGACCCAGTACTTC. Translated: CASSKQNPTQETQYF.